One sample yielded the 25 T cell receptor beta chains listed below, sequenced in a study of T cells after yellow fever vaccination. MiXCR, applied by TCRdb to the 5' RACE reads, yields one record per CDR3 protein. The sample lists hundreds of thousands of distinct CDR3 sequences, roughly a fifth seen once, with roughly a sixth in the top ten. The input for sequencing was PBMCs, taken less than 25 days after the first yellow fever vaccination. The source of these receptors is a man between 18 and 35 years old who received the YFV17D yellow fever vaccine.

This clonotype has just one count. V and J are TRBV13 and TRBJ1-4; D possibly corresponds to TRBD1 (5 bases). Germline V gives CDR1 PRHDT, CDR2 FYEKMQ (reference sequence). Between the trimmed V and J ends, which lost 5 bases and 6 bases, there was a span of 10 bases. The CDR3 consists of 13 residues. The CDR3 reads CASSPDSHEKLFF. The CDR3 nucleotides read TGTGCCAGCAGCCCAGACAGCCATGAAAAACTGTTTTTT.

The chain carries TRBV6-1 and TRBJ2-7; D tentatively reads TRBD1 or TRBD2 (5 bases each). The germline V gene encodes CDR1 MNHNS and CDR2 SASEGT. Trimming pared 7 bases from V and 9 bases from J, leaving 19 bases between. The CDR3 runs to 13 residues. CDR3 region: CASTAGTSVRQYF. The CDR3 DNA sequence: TGTGCCAGCACCGCCGGGACCTCGGTCCGGCAGTACTTC.

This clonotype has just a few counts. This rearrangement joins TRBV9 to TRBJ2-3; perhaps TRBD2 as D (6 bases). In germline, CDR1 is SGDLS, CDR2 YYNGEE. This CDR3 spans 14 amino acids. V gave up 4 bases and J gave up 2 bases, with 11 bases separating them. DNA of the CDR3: TGTGCCAGCAGCCCGGGACTTCCCACAGATACGCAGTATTTT. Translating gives CASSPGLPTDTQYF.

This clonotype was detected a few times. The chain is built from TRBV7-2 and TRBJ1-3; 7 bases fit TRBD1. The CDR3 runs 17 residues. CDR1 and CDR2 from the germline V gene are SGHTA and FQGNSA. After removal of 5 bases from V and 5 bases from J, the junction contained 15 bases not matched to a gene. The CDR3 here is CASSVSGTATHRNTIYF. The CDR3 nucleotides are TGTGCCAGCAGCGTATCCGGGACAGCGACCCATCGAAACACCATATATTTT.

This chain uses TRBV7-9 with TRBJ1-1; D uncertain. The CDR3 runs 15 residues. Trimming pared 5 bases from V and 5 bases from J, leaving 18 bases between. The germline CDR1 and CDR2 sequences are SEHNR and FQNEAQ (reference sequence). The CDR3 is CASSPRVGAGTEAFF. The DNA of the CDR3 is TGTGCCAGCAGCCCGAGGGTGGGCGCGGGGACTGAAGCTTTCTTT. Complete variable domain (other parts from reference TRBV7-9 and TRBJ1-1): DTGVSQNPRHKITKRGQNVTFRCDPISEHNRLYWYRQTLGQGPEFLTYFQNEAQLEKSRLLSDRFSAERPKGSFSTLEIQRTEQGDSAMYLCASSPRVGAGTEAFFGQGTRLTVV.

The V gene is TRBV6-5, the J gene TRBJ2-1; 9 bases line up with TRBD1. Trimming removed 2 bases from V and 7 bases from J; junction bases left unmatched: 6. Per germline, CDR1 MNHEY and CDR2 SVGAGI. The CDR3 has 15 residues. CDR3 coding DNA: TGTGCCAGCAGTTACCCACAGGGGGCGGGTAATGAGCAGTTCTTC. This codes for CASSYPQGAGNEQFF.

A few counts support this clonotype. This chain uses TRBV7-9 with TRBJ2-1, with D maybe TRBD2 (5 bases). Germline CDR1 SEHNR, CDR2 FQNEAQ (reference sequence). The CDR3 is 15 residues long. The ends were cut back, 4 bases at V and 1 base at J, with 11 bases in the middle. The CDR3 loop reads CASSSLGDSYNEQFF. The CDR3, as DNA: TGTGCCAGCAGCTCTCTCGGGGATTCCTACAATGAGCAGTTCTTC.

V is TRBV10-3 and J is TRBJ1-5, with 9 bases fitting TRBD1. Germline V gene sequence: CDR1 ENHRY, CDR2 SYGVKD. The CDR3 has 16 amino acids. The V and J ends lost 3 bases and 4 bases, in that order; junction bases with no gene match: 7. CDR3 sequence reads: CAISETGGPNNQPQHF. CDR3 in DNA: TGTGCCATCAGTGAAACAGGGGGCCCGAATAATCAGCCCCAGCATTTT.

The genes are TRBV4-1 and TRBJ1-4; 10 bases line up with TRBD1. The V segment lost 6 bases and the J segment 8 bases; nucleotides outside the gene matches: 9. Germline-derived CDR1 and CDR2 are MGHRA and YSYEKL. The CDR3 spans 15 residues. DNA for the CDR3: TGCGCCAGCAGTTTGGTTTGGACAGGGGGAGAAAAACTGTTTTTT. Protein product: CASSLVWTGGEKLFF.

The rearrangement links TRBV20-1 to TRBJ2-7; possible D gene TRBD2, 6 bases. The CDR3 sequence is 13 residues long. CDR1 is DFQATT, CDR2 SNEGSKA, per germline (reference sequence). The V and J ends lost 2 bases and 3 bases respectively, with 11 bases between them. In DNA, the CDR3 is TGCAGTGCTAGACCGGGACTGATCTACGAGCAGTACTTC. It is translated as CSARPGLIYEQYF.

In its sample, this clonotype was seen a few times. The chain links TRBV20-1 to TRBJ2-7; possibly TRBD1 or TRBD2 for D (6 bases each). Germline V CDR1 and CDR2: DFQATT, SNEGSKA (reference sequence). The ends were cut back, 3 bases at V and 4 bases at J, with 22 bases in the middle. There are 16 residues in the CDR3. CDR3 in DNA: TGCAGTGCTAGGACCGGAGGGGCAGGGGCTATTTACGAGCAGTACGTC. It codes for CSARTGGAGAIYEQYV.

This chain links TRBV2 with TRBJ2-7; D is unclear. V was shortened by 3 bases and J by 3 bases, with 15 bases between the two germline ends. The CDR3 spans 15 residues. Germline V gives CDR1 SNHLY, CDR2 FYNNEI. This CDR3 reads CASSDWWHPIYEQYF. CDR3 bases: TGTGCCAGCAGTGATTGGTGGCACCCAATCTACGAGCAGTACTTC.

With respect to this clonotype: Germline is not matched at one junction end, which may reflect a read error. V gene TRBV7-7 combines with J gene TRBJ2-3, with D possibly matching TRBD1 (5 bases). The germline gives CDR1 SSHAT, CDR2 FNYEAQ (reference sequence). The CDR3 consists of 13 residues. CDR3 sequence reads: CASSLGQADTQYF. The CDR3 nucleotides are TGTGCTAGCAGCTTAGGACAAGCCGATACGCAGTATTTT.

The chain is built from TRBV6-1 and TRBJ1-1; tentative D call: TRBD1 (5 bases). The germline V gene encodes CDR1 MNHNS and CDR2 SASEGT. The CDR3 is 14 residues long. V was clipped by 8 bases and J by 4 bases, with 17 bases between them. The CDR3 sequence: CASCGVRGGTEAFF. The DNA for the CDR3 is TGTGCCAGCTGTGGGGTGCGGGGGGGCACTGAAGCTTTCTTT.

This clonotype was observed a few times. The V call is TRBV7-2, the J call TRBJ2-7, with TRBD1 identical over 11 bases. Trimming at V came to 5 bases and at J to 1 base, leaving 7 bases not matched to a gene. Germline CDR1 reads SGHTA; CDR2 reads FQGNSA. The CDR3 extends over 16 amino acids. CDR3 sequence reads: CASSPEGTGGSYEQYF. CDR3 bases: TGTGCCAGCAGCCCCGAAGGGACAGGGGGGTCCTACGAGCAGTACTTC.

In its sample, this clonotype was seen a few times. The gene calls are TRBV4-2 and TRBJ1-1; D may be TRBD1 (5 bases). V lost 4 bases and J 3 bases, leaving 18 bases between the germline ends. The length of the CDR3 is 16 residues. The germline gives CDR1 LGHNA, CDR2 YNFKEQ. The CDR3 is CASSPTPQRGDTEAFF. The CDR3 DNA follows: TGTGCCAGCAGCCCTACCCCGCAAAGAGGGGACACTGAAGCTTTCTTT.

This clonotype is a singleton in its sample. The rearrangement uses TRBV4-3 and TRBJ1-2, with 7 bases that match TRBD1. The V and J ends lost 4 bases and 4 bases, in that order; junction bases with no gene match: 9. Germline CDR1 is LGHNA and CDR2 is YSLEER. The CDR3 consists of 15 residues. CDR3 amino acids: CASSPVNAGGYGYTF. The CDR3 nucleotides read TGCGCCAGCAGCCCAGTAAACGCAGGGGGCTATGGCTACACCTTC.

This CDR3 reads CASSLYQRLYGYTF. In DNA form, the CDR3 reads TGTGCCAGCAGCTTATACCAGAGACTCTATGGCTACACCTTC. The genes are TRBV7-2 and TRBJ1-2, with D unresolved. V lost 2 bases, J lost 4 bases, and 11 bases lay in between. This CDR3 region has 14 residues. Germline V gives CDR1 SGHTA, CDR2 FQGNSA.

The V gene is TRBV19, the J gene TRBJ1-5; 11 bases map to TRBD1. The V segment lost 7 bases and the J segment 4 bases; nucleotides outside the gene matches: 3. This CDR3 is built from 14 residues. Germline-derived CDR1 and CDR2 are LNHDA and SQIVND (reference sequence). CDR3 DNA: TGTGCCAGTATGGACAGGGGGCAAAATCAGCCCCAGCATTTT. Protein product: CASMDRGQNQPQHF. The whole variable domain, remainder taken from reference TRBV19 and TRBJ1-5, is DGGITQSPKYLFRKEGQNVTLSCEQNLNHDAMYWYRQDPGQGLRLIYYSQIVNDFQKGDIAEGYSVSREKKESFPLTVTSAQKNPTAFYLCASMDRGQNQPQHFGDGTRLSIL.

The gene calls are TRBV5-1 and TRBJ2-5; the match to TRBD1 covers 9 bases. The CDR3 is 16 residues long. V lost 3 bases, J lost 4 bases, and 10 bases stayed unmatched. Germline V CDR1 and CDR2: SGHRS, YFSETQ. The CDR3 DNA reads TGCGCCAGCAGCTATCGGACAGGGGAGATTGTAGAGACCCAGTACTTC. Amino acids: CASSYRTGEIVETQYF.

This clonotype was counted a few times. The chain's CDR3 is CASGQAAYNEQFF. The CDR3 DNA sequence: TGTGCCAGCGGACAGGCAGCCTACAATGAGCAGTTCTTC. The chain carries TRBV6-1 and TRBJ2-1; TRBD1 matches 7 bases. From germline, CDR1 is MNHNS and CDR2 SASEGT. The CDR3 runs to 13 residues. Trimming removed 8 bases from V and 2 bases from J; junction bases left unmatched: 3.

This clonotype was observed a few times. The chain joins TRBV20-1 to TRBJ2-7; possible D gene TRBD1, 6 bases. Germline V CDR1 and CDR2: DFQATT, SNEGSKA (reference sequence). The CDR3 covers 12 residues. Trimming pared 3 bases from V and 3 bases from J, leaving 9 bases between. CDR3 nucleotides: TGCAGTGCTAGTGAGGGGGACTACGAGCAGTACTTC. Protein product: CSASEGDYEQYF.

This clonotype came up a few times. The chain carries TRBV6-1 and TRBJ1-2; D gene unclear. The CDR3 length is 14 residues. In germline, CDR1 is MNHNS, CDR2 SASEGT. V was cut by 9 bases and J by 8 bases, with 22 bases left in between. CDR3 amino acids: CASQVRTRAKGYTF. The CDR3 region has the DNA TGTGCCAGTCAGGTCCGAACACGGGCGAAAGGCTACACCTTC.

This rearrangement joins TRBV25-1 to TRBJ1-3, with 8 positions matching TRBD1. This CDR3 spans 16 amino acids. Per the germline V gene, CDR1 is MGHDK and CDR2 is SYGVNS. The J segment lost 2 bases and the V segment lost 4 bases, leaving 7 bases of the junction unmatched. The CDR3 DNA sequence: TGTGCCAGCAGTGCCGACAGGGGAGGCACTGGAAACACCATATATTTT. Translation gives CASSADRGGTGNTIYF.

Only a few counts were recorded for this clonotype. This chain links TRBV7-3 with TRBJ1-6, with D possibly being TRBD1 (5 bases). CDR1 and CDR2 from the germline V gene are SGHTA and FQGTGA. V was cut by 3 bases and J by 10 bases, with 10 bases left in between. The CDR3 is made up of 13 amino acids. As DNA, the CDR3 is TGTGCCAGCAGCTTGACCCGGGACTCACCCCTCCACTTT. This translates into CASSLTRDSPLHF.